The clone carrying this TCR beta chain was picked up a small number of times. The antigen is unknown. The data stem from a study of beta chain features in type 1 diabetes. The authors reverse transcribed all of the isolated RNA, so sequencing captured expressed TCRB transcripts. Generated by immunoSEQ multiplex PCR, the TCRdb table keeps only in-frame clones and is missing some. The data show about 220,000 clones, approximately 10% seen once. Whole-study findings and limits: Still unanswered here is whether HLA type influences TCRB rearrangement.

This CDR3 has 15 residues. V shed 6 bases, J shed 6 bases, and the junction held 9 bases outside the gene matches. CDR1 and CDR2 from the germline V gene are SGHAT and FQDESV (reference sequence). The genes are TRBV11-1 and TRBJ2-1, with 9 positions matching TRBD2. The TCR comes from a man aged 18 to 30 in good health. Material: central memory CD4+ T cells from blood. In nucleotides, the CDR3 is TGTGCCAGCAGTCTCATAGCGGGAGTGTCCAATGAGCAGTTCTTC. Amino acids: CASSLIAGVSNEQFF.